One T cell receptor (beta chain) is described in this entry. Germline V CDR1 and CDR2: MNHNS, SASEGT. The J segment lost 11 bases and the V segment lost 3 bases, leaving 16 bases of the junction unmatched. The CDR3 consists of 16 residues. Cohort 3 donors were reported recovered after two negative PCRs, clearance, or symptom resolution. These data are taken from a study of blood T cell repertoires in COVID-19. This table comes from immunoSEQ multiplex PCR, and its TCRdb copy is limited to in-frame clones, with some not included. The sample shows 150,000 to 200,000 clones, about 91% of them seen only once.

This sequence originates from a woman aged 18 to 35 who had recovered from COVID-19. Sequencing was carried out using PBMCs or T cells enriched from blood (not recorded which). The V call is TRBV6-1, the J call TRBJ2-1; 7 bases fit TRBD2. In DNA form, the CDR3 reads TGTGCCAGCAGTGAGTCCACGGCGGGGGTCGGCCGACAGCAGTTCTTC. It is translated as CASSESTAGVGRQQFF.